One sample yielded the 4 T cell receptor beta chains listed below, sequenced in a study of neurological immune-mediated disorders. TCRdb called the 5' RACE reads again in MiXCR, with one record for every CDR3 protein. The table lists tens of thousands of distinct CDR3 sequences, about 26% of them singletons. Sequencing input: PBMCs. The receptor set was obtained from a woman in her 70s in good health.

This clonotype was counted ten times or more. The V and J genes are TRBV20-1 and TRBJ1-2; TRBD1 aligns across 7 bases. The CDR3 is 13 amino acids. J gave up 4 bases and V 4 bases, and 6 bases lay outside the gene matches. Germline V gene data show CDR1 as DFQATT and CDR2 as SNEGSKA (reference sequence). CDR3 loop: CSATDRSSYGYTF. As DNA, the CDR3 is TGCAGTGCTACGGACAGGAGCAGCTATGGCTACACCTTC.

In this sample, this clonotype turned up many times. V usage is TRBV5-1 and J usage is TRBJ2-3; TRBD1 agrees at 7 bases. There are 14 residues in the CDR3. Looked up from germline, CDR1 is SGHRS and CDR2 is YFSETQ. J lost 0 bases, V lost 4 bases, and 2 bases had no gene match. CDR3: CASSRDSSTDTQYF. The CDR3 DNA follows: TGCGCCAGCAGCCGGGACAGCAGCACAGATACGCAGTATTTT.

This clonotype is a singleton in its sample. The chain uses TRBV24-1 and TRBJ2-5, with a possible D match to TRBD2 (6 bases). The CDR3 is made up of 15 amino acids. V was pared by 8 bases and J by 4 bases, with 19 bases between. Germline V CDR1 and CDR2: KGHDR, SFDVKD. The CDR3 here is CATNEPTRGGETQYF. The CDR3, as DNA: TGTGCCACCAATGAGCCGACTAGGGGTGGAGAGACCCAGTACTTC.

V and J are TRBV6-5 and TRBJ2-7, with D uncertain. Trimming left V 9 bases short and J 3 bases short, with 18 bases between. Germline CDR1 is MNHEY and CDR2 is SVGAGI. This CDR3 is built from 14 residues. Written as DNA, the CDR3 is TGTGCCAGAAGGTCGATTGAAGCTGACTACGAGCAGTACTTC. Protein: CARRSIEADYEQYF.